This passage covers 31 T cell receptor beta chains from one sample sequenced in a study of blood T cell repertoires in COVID-19. The repertoire was sequenced with immunoSEQ multiplex PCR; TCRdb's copy has only in-frame clones and lacks some. Here the sample spans approximately 90,000 clones, around 80% being singletons. Material: peripheral blood. Receptors were obtained from a woman of 80 years or more with active or convalescent COVID-19.

The chain couples TRBV6-1 to TRBJ2-3; 8 bases match TRBD2. This CDR3 spans 15 amino acids. The germline CDR1 and CDR2 sequences are MNHNS and SASEGT. J lost 3 bases, V lost 2 bases, and 4 bases had no gene match. The DNA for the CDR3 is TGTGCCAGCAGTGAAATGAGCGGGGGAACAGATACGCAGTATTTT. Encoded protein: CASSEMSGGTDTQYF.

The chain has TRBV28 and TRBJ1-5; D is perhaps TRBD1 (6 bases). The CDR3 has 14 residues. Germline lookup yields CDR1 MDHEN and CDR2 SYDVKM. V lost 3 bases and J 6 bases, leaving 12 bases between the germline ends. CDR3 protein: CASSFGGAGQPQHF. CDR3 coding DNA: TGTGCCAGCAGTTTTGGGGGGGCTGGTCAGCCCCAGCATTTT.

The V and J genes are TRBV19 and TRBJ2-7; 8 bases map to TRBD2. The V gene's germline CDR1 is LNHDA and CDR2 SQIVND (reference sequence). The V and J ends lost 5 bases and 5 bases, in that order; junction bases with no gene match: 8. The CDR3 has 14 amino acids. CDR3 sequence (DNA): TGTGCCAGTAGTGCCGGGACTAGTCCCAACGAGCAGTACTTC. It is translated as CASSAGTSPNEQYF.

The chain joins TRBV14 to TRBJ2-7; D perhaps matches TRBD1 (6 bases). The CDR3 spans 14 residues. Between the trimmed V and J ends, which lost 6 bases and 3 bases, there was a span of 15 bases. The germline V gene encodes CDR1 SGHDN and CDR2 FVKESK. The CDR3 DNA reads as TGTGCCAGCAGTGGGTCCGGGACAAGCTACGAGCAGTACTTC. Its translation is CASSGSGTSYEQYF.

V and J are TRBV6-5 and TRBJ1-2; D is perhaps TRBD1 (5 bases). This CDR3 spans 13 amino acids. Between the trimmed V and J ends, which lost 6 bases and 3 bases, there was a span of 11 bases. Germline CDR1 MNHEY, CDR2 SVGAGI. The CDR3 loop reads CASRRWGDYGYTF. CDR3 nucleotide sequence: TGTGCCAGCAGAAGGTGGGGGGACTATGGCTACACCTTC.

This clone was recorded a few times. The chain links TRBV19 to TRBJ1-1; D is uncertain. CDR1 is LNHDA, CDR2 SQIVND, per germline (reference sequence). V dropped 4 bases and J dropped 5 bases, with 23 bases sitting between them. This CDR3 is 17 amino acids long. CDR3 loop: CASSSGGFRQRRTEAFF. For the CDR3, the DNA is TGTGCCAGTAGTAGTGGAGGATTCCGACAACGGAGGACTGAAGCTTTCTTT.

The chain employs TRBV5-4 and TRBJ2-3; D possibly corresponds to TRBD1 (5 bases). The CDR3 loop spans 14 amino acids. The germline V gene encodes CDR1 SGHNT and CDR2 YYREEE (reference sequence). V was clipped by 3 bases and J by 2 bases, with 10 bases between them. The CDR3 DNA is TGTGCCAGCAGCTCCAAGGGGAACACAGATACGCAGTATTTT. Encoded protein: CASSSKGNTDTQYF.

J is TRBJ2-1 and V is TRBV9; 8 nucleotides line up with TRBD2. V gave up 3 bases and J gave up 5 bases; unmatched junction bases: 7. Per germline, CDR1 SGDLS and CDR2 YYNGEE. This CDR3 region has 15 residues. The CDR3 protein is CASSAAAGVNNEQFF. The CDR3 nucleotides read TGTGCCAGCAGCGCGGCAGCGGGAGTGAACAATGAGCAGTTCTTC.

The chain joins TRBV30 to TRBJ1-1; possibly TRBD1 for D (5 bases). V lost 0 bases and J 2 bases, leaving 7 bases between the germline ends. In germline, CDR1 is GTSNPN, CDR2 SVGIG (reference sequence). This CDR3 has 13 amino acids. The CDR3 bases are TGTGCCTGGAGTGTACAGGAAAACACTGAAGCTTTCTTT. Amino acid sequence: CAWSVQENTEAFF.

J is TRBJ2-1 and V is TRBV29-1, with unresolved D. V was pared by 3 bases and J by 5 bases, with 8 bases between. The CDR3 is 12 residues long. Germline assignment: CDR1 SQVTM and CDR2 ANQGSEA. The CDR3 is CSVDPGHNEQFF. CDR3 bases: TGCAGCGTTGACCCAGGCCACAATGAGCAGTTCTTC.

This clone showed up just once. J is TRBJ1-1 and V is TRBV6-5, with TRBD1 matching over 7 bases. This CDR3 spans 13 amino acids. Per the germline V gene, CDR1 is MNHEY and CDR2 is SVGAGI. The trim removed 7 bases at V and 4 bases at J, leaving 6 bases unmatched. The CDR3 sequence is CASIRQGRTEAFF. DNA for the CDR3: TGTGCCAGCATCCGACAGGGCCGCACTGAAGCTTTCTTT.

The chain is built from TRBV28 and TRBJ2-7; 7 bases map to TRBD2. Germline V gives CDR1 MDHEN, CDR2 SYDVKM. Trimming cost V 5 bases and J 3 bases; bases outside gene matches: 13. The CDR3 contains 16 residues. CDR3 in DNA: TGTGCCAGCAGTCGCGGGACTATAGTTCCCCTCTACGAGCAGTACTTC. Its translation is CASSRGTIVPLYEQYF. Full variable domain (outside the CDR3, taken from reference TRBV28 and TRBJ2-7): DVKVTQSSRYLVKRTGEKVFLECVQDMDHENMFWYRQDPGLGLRLIYFSYDVKMKEKGDIPEGYSVSREKKERFSLILESASTNQTSMYLCASSRGTIVPLYEQYFGPGTRLTVT.

The chain carries TRBV7-8 and TRBJ2-7; perhaps TRBD2 as D (6 bases). Germline loops: CDR1 SGHVS, CDR2 FQNEAQ. The CDR3 length is 16 residues. V was cut by 5 bases and J by 0 bases, with 17 bases left in between. The CDR3 here is CASSRRSGINSYEQYF. CDR3 in DNA: TGTGCCAGCAGCCGACGTAGCGGCATCAACTCCTACGAGCAGTACTTC.

A note on this clone: The sample carries other DNA sequences with the same CDR3. The chain has TRBV9 and TRBJ2-3; TRBD2 matches at 7 bases. V gave up 0 bases and J gave up 3 bases; unmatched junction bases: 4. CDR1 is SGDLS, CDR2 YYNGEE, per germline. CDR3 size: 15 residues. DNA of the CDR3: TGTGCCAGCAGCGTAGGGGCGGGAGTAACAGATACGCAGTATTTT. This sequence encodes CASSVGAGVTDTQYF.

The rearrangement joins TRBV5-4 to TRBJ2-5; D is undetermined. Germline V CDR1 and CDR2: SGHNT, YYREEE (reference sequence). Deletions cut 4 bases from V and 2 bases from J, with 3 bases between. The CDR3 has 11 amino acids. CDR3 coding DNA: TGTGCCAGCAGCCTTCAAGAGACCCAGTACTTC. This gives the protein CASSLQETQYF.

The J gene is TRBJ1-5, the V gene TRBV6-4; no clear D. The CDR3 runs 14 residues. From germline, CDR1 is MRHNA and CDR2 SNTAGT. V lost 3 bases and J lost 6, with 12 bases in between. The CDR3 DNA follows: TGTGCCAGCAGTGAACCCGAGGTCTTTCAGCCCCAGCATTTT. Its translation: CASSEPEVFQPQHF.

This chain's CDR3 is CASSLAESYEQYF. In DNA form, the CDR3 reads TGTGCCAGCAGCTTGGCAGAATCCTACGAGCAGTACTTC. The V gene is TRBV11-3, the J gene TRBJ2-7; D is unresolved. V dropped 3 bases and J dropped 1 base, with 7 bases sitting between them. Germline V CDR1 and CDR2: SGHNT, YENEEA. This CDR3 has 13 amino acids. Drawing the rest from reference TRBV11-3 and TRBJ2-7, the complete variable domain is EAGVVQSPRYKIIEKKQPVAFWCNPISGHNTLYWYLQNLGQGPELLIRYENEEAVDDSQLPKDRFSAERLKGVDSTLKIQPAELGDSAVYLCASSLAESYEQYFGPGTRLTVT.

This sequence joins TRBV4-2 and TRBJ2-7, with D maybe TRBD1 (5 bases). There are 14 residues in the CDR3. Germline CDR1 and CDR2: LGHNA and YNFKEQ. Between the trimmed V and J ends, which lost 1 base and 6 bases, there was a span of 13 bases. The CDR3 region is CASSQGGRPSEQYF. The CDR3 DNA sequence: TGTGCCAGCAGCCAAGGGGGCAGGCCATCCGAGCAGTACTTC.

Only one count was recorded for this clone. The CDR3 here is CASSPQAFVTGGYTF. CDR3 nucleotides: TGTGCCAGCAGCCCTCAAGCTTTCGTCACGGGGGGCTACACCTTC. The V call is TRBV3-1 (or the pseudogene TRBV3-2), the J call TRBJ1-2; D gene ambiguous. The CDR3 sequence is 15 residues long. V was pared by 4 bases and J by 8 bases, with 20 bases between. CDR1 is LGHDT, CDR2 YNNKEL, per germline (reference sequence).

This clone was observed a handful of times. The chain is built from TRBV2 and TRBJ2-1; possible D gene TRBD2, 6 bases. There are 14 residues in the CDR3. Germline V gene data show CDR1 as SNHLY and CDR2 as FYNNEI. Trimming took off 6 bases at V and 2 bases at J, with 11 bases between the two ends. CDR3 protein: CASSQTRPYNEQFF. The CDR3 DNA reads as TGTGCCAGCAGCCAGACTAGGCCCTACAATGAGCAGTTCTTC.

The chain is built from TRBV6-5 and TRBJ1-6, with D unclear. V lost 8 bases and J 6 bases, leaving 8 bases between the germline ends. The germline CDR1 and CDR2 sequences are MNHEY and SVGAGI. This CDR3 region has 12 residues. The CDR3 DNA sequence: TGTGCCAGCGGGCAGTTTAATTCACCCCTCCACTTT. This codes for CASGQFNSPLHF.

The chain links TRBV11-2 to TRBJ2-7; a possible D gene is TRBD1 (6 bases). Trimming took 5 bases from V and 3 from J, leaving 8 bases between them. From germline, CDR1 is SGHAT and CDR2 FQNNGV. The CDR3 consists of 12 residues. The DNA for the CDR3 is TGTGCCAGCAGCCTACAGGGCTACGAGCAGTACTTC. Its protein product is CASSLQGYEQYF. The whole variable domain, remainder taken from reference TRBV11-2 and TRBJ2-7, is EAGVAQSPRYKIIEKRQSVAFWCNPISGHATLYWYQQILGQGPKLLIQFQNNGVVDDSQLPKDRFSAERLKGVDSTLKIQPAKLEDSAVYLCASSLQGYEQYFGPGTRLTVT.

On this clone itself: Other DNA sequences in this specimen translate into the identical CDR3. The gene calls are TRBV6-5 and TRBJ1-1; D is uncertain. V lost 0 bases and J lost 1, with 6 bases in between. The V gene's germline CDR1 is MNHEY and CDR2 SVGAGI. The CDR3 sequence is 14 residues long. CDR3 sequence: CASSYSRWNTEAFF. In DNA, the CDR3 is TGTGCCAGCAGTTACTCACGGTGGAACACTGAAGCTTTCTTT.

The chain has TRBV3-1 (or the pseudogene TRBV3-2) and TRBJ2-1, with 10 nucleotides matching TRBD2. J was trimmed by 0 bases and V by 4 bases; bases with no gene match: 3. In germline, CDR1 is LGHDT, CDR2 YNNKEL (reference sequence). This CDR3 spans 16 amino acids. The CDR3 DNA is TGTGCCAGCAGCCTACTAGCGGGATTCTCCTACAATGAGCAGTTCTTC. Protein sequence: CASSLLAGFSYNEQFF.

The sample holds a few counts of this clone. The chain has TRBV11-2 and TRBJ2-5; D may be TRBD2 (5 bases). CDR3 length: 13 amino acids. Germline V gene sequence: CDR1 SGHAT, CDR2 FQNNGV. Trimming cost V 5 bases and J 3 bases, with 10 bases left between them. The CDR3 coding sequence is TGTGCCAGCAGCATCGGGGTGAAAGAGACCCAGTACTTC. Translating it yields CASSIGVKETQYF.

The chain combines TRBV7-2 with TRBJ2-4, with 9 bases lining up with TRBD1. CDR1 and CDR2 from the germline V gene are SGHTA and FQGNSA. The V gene end was trimmed by 5 bases and the J gene end by 8 bases; junction bases not matched to a gene: 7. This CDR3 comprises 14 residues. The CDR3, as DNA: TGTGCCAGCAGCCCCGACAGGGGGAGAGACATTCAGTACTTC. Its translation is CASSPDRGRDIQYF.

J is TRBJ2-3 and V is TRBV15; 11 bases are shared with TRBD2. The length of the CDR3 is 18 residues. Looked up from germline, CDR1 is LNHNV and CDR2 is YYDKDF (reference sequence). Germline trimming cut 2 bases from V and 2 bases from J; bases unmatched to any gene: 9. The chain's CDR3 is CATSRPSGTSGYTDTQYF. As DNA, the CDR3 is TGTGCCACCAGCAGACCCTCGGGGACTAGCGGTTACACAGATACGCAGTATTTT.

The rearrangement links TRBV7-9 to TRBJ1-5, with TRBD1 identical over 10 bases. The germline V gene has CDR1 SEHNR and CDR2 FQNEAQ (reference sequence). This CDR3 contains 16 residues. After removal of 5 bases from V and 5 bases from J, the junction contained 9 bases not matched to a gene. CDR3 in DNA: TGTGCCAGCAGCGACACGACAGGGGGCGGCTATCAGCCCCAGCATTTT. Translating gives CASSDTTGGGYQPQHF.

This clone appeared a few times. The V call is TRBV7-2, the J call TRBJ2-6; weak D call: TRBD2 (6 bases). The V end lost 5 bases, the J end lost 2 bases, and 10 bases lay between the germline ends. This CDR3 is built from 15 residues. Looked up from germline, CDR1 is SGHTA and CDR2 is FQGNSA. CDR3 amino acids: CASSVRRAGANVLTF. The DNA for the CDR3 is TGTGCCAGCAGCGTCAGGAGGGCTGGGGCCAACGTCCTGACTTTC.

Only a few counts were recorded for this clone. V usage is TRBV5-1 and J usage is TRBJ2-2; D is possibly TRBD1 (6 bases). Germline loops: CDR1 SGHRS, CDR2 YFSETQ. Between the trimmed V and J ends, which lost 2 bases and 2 bases, there was a span of 7 bases. The CDR3 spans 14 residues. The CDR3 region is CASSLGGNTGELFF. For the CDR3, the DNA is TGCGCCAGCAGCTTAGGGGGAAACACCGGGGAGCTGTTTTTT. Supplemented by reference TRBV5-1 and TRBJ2-2, the full variable domain reads KAGVTQTPRYLIKTRGQQVTLSCSPISGHRSVSWYQQTPGQGLQFLFEYFSETQRNKGNFPGRFSGRQFSNSRSEMNVSTLELGDSALYLCASSLGGNTGELFFGEGSRLTVL.

The chain employs TRBV10-3 and TRBJ2-3; TRBD2 aligns across 8 bases. V was clipped by 11 bases and J by 3 bases; unmatched bases: 7. The CDR3 is 13 amino acids. Germline loops: CDR1 ENHRY, CDR2 SYGVKD. The CDR3 region is CAGRSGETDTQYF. The CDR3 DNA reads as TGTGCCGGCCGTAGCGGGGAGACAGATACGCAGTATTTT.